This entry lists 18 T cell receptor beta chains sequenced from one sample in a study of molecular identifiers for immune sequencing clone quantification. TCRdb independently ran MiXCR on the PCR reads; one entry per CDR3 protein. The table records more than 250,000 distinct CDR3 sequences, about 21% of them present only once. The material sequenced was naive CD8+ T cells from blood, with Jurkat cell RNA spiked in. Subset in this sample: FACS-sorted CD8+CD4-CCR7+CD45RA+ naive T cells. The source of these receptors is a human donor in good health. Some libraries in this study had Jurkat cell RNA spiked in.

The V gene is TRBV12-3 or TRBV12-4, the J gene TRBJ2-7; D may be TRBD1 or TRBD2 (5 bases each). The length of the CDR3 is 14 residues. V was pared by 0 bases and J by 6 bases, with 12 bases between. This CDR3 reads CASSLAAGSCEQYF. CDR3 bases: TGTGCCAGCAGTTTAGCGGCAGGGAGCTGCGAGCAGTACTTC.

This clonotype was detected ten times or more. The V and J genes are TRBV14 and TRBJ1-1; D possibly corresponds to TRBD1 (6 bases). Trimming left V 4 bases short and J 5 bases short, with 17 bases between. There are 15 residues in the CDR3. Germline V gene data show CDR1 as SGHDN and CDR2 as FVKESK. The CDR3 is CASSPFRTAETEAFF. The CDR3 region has the DNA TGTGCCAGCAGCCCGTTTAGGACAGCAGAGACTGAAGCTTTCTTT.

This sequence joins TRBV6-1 and TRBJ1-1; D might be TRBD1 (6 bases). Germline CDR1 is MNHNS and CDR2 is SASEGT. The CDR3 spans 16 residues. V was cut by 1 base and J by 8 bases, with 20 bases left in between. CDR3 residues: CASSEEGDWRLSEAFF. As DNA, the CDR3 is TGTGCCAGCAGTGAAGAGGGGGACTGGAGGCTTTCCGAAGCTTTCTTT.

The chain carries TRBV13 and TRBJ2-5; 8 bases are a match to TRBD1. CDR3 length: 15 amino acids. In germline, CDR1 is PRHDT, CDR2 FYEKMQ (reference sequence). V lost 2 bases to trimming and J lost 5 bases; unmatched junction nucleotides: 7. The CDR3 sequence: CASSLQGARLETQYF. The CDR3 coding sequence is TGTGCCAGCAGCTTACAGGGGGCGCGATTGGAGACCCAGTACTTC.

As concerns this clonotype: This sequence may be a read error, since a much larger clone differs from it by one base. The chain has TRBV7-9 and TRBJ2-7, with TRBD2 matching 9 bases. The ends lost 4 bases at V and 2 bases at J; junction bases unmatched: 9. CDR3 size: 16 residues. Looked up from germline, CDR1 is SEHNR and CDR2 is FQNEAQ (reference sequence). The CDR3 loop reads CASSSFSGGVAYEQYF. DNA for the CDR3: TGTGCCAGCAGCTCCTTTAGCGGGGGAGTGGCCTACGAGCAGTACTTC.

The table lists this clonotype with many counts. V is TRBV28 and J is TRBJ1-4; 7 nucleotides line up with TRBD1. Germline trimming cut 7 bases from V and 5 bases from J; bases unmatched to any gene: 13. The CDR3 is made up of 16 amino acids. The germline gives CDR1 MDHEN, CDR2 SYDVKM. The CDR3 loop is CASNPVDRAYNEKLFF. In DNA form, the CDR3 reads TGTGCCAGCAACCCCGTCGACAGGGCCTACAATGAAAAACTGTTTTTT.

This clonotype was counted at least ten times. The rearrangement uses TRBV4-1 and TRBJ2-1, with TRBD2 matching over 8 bases. V shed 1 base, J shed 5 bases, and the junction held 4 bases outside the gene matches. Germline V CDR1 and CDR2: MGHRA, YSYEKL. The CDR3 sequence is 15 residues long. Written as DNA, the CDR3 is TGCGCCAGCAGCCAAGGACTAGCGCGAGACAATGAGCAGTTCTTC. It encodes CASSQGLARDNEQFF.

This clonotype was counted at least ten times. The rearrangement links TRBV6-5 to TRBJ2-7; maybe TRBD1 (6 bases). V gave up 2 bases and J gave up 5 bases, with 10 bases separating them. Looked up from germline, CDR1 is MNHEY and CDR2 is SVGAGI. This CDR3 spans 13 amino acids. CDR3 in amino acids: CASSYIQGNEQYF. CDR3 nucleotides: TGTGCCAGCAGTTACATTCAGGGGAACGAGCAGTACTTC.

This clonotype was seen ten or more times. The genes are TRBV6-2 or TRBV6-3 and TRBJ2-2; D is unresolved. Germline CDR1 MNHEY, CDR2 SVGEGT. V shed 4 bases and J shed 7 bases, with 7 bases lying between them. CDR3 length: 12 residues. The CDR3 region is CASSLVFGELFF. CDR3 sequence (DNA): TGTGCCAGCAGTTTGGTTTTCGGGGAGCTGTTTTTT.

With regard to this clonotype: The junction and the germline gene differ at one end; a read error may be behind it. CDR3 amino acids: CASSLTGLTHYEQCF. CDR3 DNA sequence: TGTGCCAGCAGCCTGACAGGCCTAACACACTACGAGCAGTGCTTC. The chain links TRBV7-9 to TRBJ2-7, with D tentatively TRBD1 (6 bases). CDR1 SEHNR and CDR2 FQNEAQ come from the germline V gene (reference sequence). The length of the CDR3 is 15 residues. The full variable domain, its missing parts supplied by reference TRBV7-9 and TRBJ2-7, is DTGVSQNPRHKITKRGQNVTFRCDPISEHNRLYWYRQTLGQGPEFLTYFQNEAQLEKSRLLSDRFSAERPKGSFSTLEIQRTEQGDSAMYLCASSLTGLTHYEQCFGPGTRLTVT.

This clonotype was seen a handful of times. The gene calls are TRBV27 and TRBJ2-7; TRBD2 aligns across 7 bases. This CDR3 contains 15 residues. Germline-derived CDR1 and CDR2 are MNHEY and SMNVEV (reference sequence). The ends lost 2 bases at V and 3 bases at J; junction bases unmatched: 7. The CDR3 reads CASSLLGTIIYEQYF. In nucleotides, the CDR3 is TGTGCCAGCAGTTTACTAGGGACTATAATCTACGAGCAGTACTTC.

The table lists this clonotype with many counts. The CDR3 DNA sequence: TGCGCCAGCAGCCAAACGGGTAGCGGGAGGGCGTACGAGCAGTACTTC. It yields the protein CASSQTGSGRAYEQYF. This chain joins TRBV4-3 and TRBJ2-7; 11 bases map to TRBD2. After removal of 2 bases from V and 4 bases from J, the junction contained 7 bases not matched to a gene. The CDR3 is made up of 16 amino acids. Germline V gene data show CDR1 as LGHNA and CDR2 as YSLEER.

This clonotype was seen many times. The chain is built from TRBV2 and TRBJ2-6; 7 bases fit TRBD1. This CDR3 has 19 amino acids. Germline V gene data show CDR1 as SNHLY and CDR2 as FYNNEI. V trimming: 6 bases; J trimming: 0 bases; junction bases outside the gene matches: 14. The CDR3 spells CASRSPGQNYLSGANVLTF. CDR3 nucleotides: TGTGCCAGCAGGTCCCCGGGACAGAACTACCTCTCTGGGGCCAACGTCCTGACTTTC.

There are many counts of this clonotype. The V call is TRBV4-3, the J call TRBJ1-1; D may be TRBD1 (6 bases). CDR1 and CDR2 (germline): LGHNA, YSLEER. Deletions cut 0 bases from V and 0 bases from J, with 17 bases between. This CDR3 comprises 18 residues. CDR3 sequence (DNA): TGCGCCAGCAGCCAAGATAGGCAGTCGGGGGCTATGAACACTGAAGCTTTCTTT. Residues: CASSQDRQSGAMNTEAFF.

A note on this clonotype: A much bigger clone sits one base away, suggesting this may be a read error. The V gene is TRBV5-3, the J gene TRBJ1-4, with unresolved D. TRBV5-3 is assigned to the ORF class and has an uncertain function. CDR3 length equals 15 residues. V dropped 8 bases and J dropped 3 bases, with 17 bases sitting between them. For the CDR3, the DNA is TGTGCCAGCAGCCCAGGATTATCGGCTAATGAAAAACTGTTTTTT. Encoded protein: CASSPGLSANEKLFF.

In this sample, this clonotype turned up many times. The chain joins TRBV20-1 to TRBJ1-2; no clear D gene. This CDR3 has 15 amino acids. The germline CDR1 and CDR2 sequences are DFQATT and SNEGSKA (reference sequence). The V and J ends lost 4 bases and 2 bases respectively, with 17 bases between them. CDR3 bases: TGCAGTGCTAAAGACATGAGGATTACGAACTATGGCTACACCTTC. This sequence encodes CSAKDMRITNYGYTF.

This clonotype has a count of ten or more. This chain links TRBV28 with TRBJ2-6; D is ambiguous. The CDR3 extends over 16 amino acids. Germline lookup yields CDR1 MDHEN and CDR2 SYDVKM. V lost 6 bases and J 0 bases, leaving 12 bases between the germline ends. CDR3 nucleotide sequence: TGTGCCAGCAGCCTAATCCACGGCTCTGGGGCCAACGTCCTGACTTTC. This translates into CASSLIHGSGANVLTF.

In its sample, this clonotype was seen a few times. The chain employs TRBV24-1 and TRBJ2-1, with D possibly matching TRBD1 (6 bases). The CDR3 extends over 14 amino acids. The germline V gene has CDR1 KGHDR and CDR2 SFDVKD. V dropped 7 bases and J dropped 2 bases, with 11 bases sitting between them. This chain's CDR3 is CATSPRTAYNEQFF. As DNA, the CDR3 is TGTGCCACCAGCCCTCGGACAGCCTACAATGAGCAGTTCTTC.